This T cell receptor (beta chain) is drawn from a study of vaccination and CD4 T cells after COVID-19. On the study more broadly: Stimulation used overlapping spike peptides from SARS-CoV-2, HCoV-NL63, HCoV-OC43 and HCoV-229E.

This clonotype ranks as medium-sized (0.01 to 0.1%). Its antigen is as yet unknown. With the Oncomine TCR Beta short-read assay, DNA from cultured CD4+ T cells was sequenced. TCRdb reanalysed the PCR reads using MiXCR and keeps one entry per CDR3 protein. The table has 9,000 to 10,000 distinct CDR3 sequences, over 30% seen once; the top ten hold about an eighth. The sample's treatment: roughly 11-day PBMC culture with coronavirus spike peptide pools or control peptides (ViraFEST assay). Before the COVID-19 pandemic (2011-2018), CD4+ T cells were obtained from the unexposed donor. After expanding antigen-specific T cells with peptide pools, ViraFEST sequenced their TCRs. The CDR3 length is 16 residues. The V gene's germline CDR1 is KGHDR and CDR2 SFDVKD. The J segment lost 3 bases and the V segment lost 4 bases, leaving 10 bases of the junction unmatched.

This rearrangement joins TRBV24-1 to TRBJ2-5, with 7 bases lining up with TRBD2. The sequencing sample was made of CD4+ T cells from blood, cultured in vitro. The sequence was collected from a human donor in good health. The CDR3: CATSEGSGREEETQYF. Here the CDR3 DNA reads TGTGCCACCAGTGAAGGATCGGGGAGGGAGGAAGAGACCCAGTACTTC.